This T cell receptor (beta chain) was captured in a study of CD8+ T cells in alopecia areata. Lesional scalp punch biopsies and peripheral blood came from alopecia areata patients. Study-wide results and limits: Scalp repertoires also include resident alphabeta T cells from normal skin.

Germline assignment: CDR1 GTSNPN and CDR2 SVGIG (reference sequence). The CDR3 has 14 residues. J lost 2 bases, V lost 5 bases, and 7 bases had no gene match. This clone was counted a single time. Its antigen is not known. Sequencing templates came from extracted RNA that was reverse transcribed into cDNA. Only in-frame clones appear in the TCRdb table, and some are missing; sequencing was by immunoSEQ multiplex PCR. Of roughly 140,000 clones in the sample, 40% to 65% were seen once. V gene TRBV30 combines with J gene TRBJ2-3; 7 positions match TRBD2. This sequence originates from a human donor with alopecia areata. The sequencing here drew on CD4+ T cells sorted from blood, taken at week 0. This CDR3 is CAWGDYVNTDTQYF. CDR3 sequence (DNA): TGTGCCTGGGGGGACTACGTAAACACAGATACGCAGTATTTT.